This TCR beta chain was identified in a study of blood T cells in healthy people across ages. Study overall: With template switching, about one barcoded beta molecule was captured per two T cells. Study-level results: Age brought a roughly linear fall in TCR beta diversity measured per million T cells. Strongly correlated with naive T cell percentage was TCR beta diversity.

Regarding this clonotype: Antigen specificity is unknown. An end of the junction does not agree with germline; a read error may underlie this.

Primers used in a second PCR of roughly 7 to 12 cycles were a sample-barcoded 5' primer and a J-beta primer mix. Using its own MiXCR run on the 5' RACE reads, TCRdb lists one record per CDR3 protein. The sample yields around 800,000 distinct CDR3 sequences, under 55% seen once. The CDR3 extends over 12 amino acids. Looked up from germline, CDR1 is SQVTM and CDR2 is ANQGSEA. The source of this sequence is a man in his fifties or sixties in good health. The rearrangement uses TRBV29-1 and TRBJ1-4; TRBD1 aligns across 7 bases. The sequenced material came from blood. The CDR3 protein is CSVGQTNEELFF. In DNA, the CDR3 is TGCAGCGTGGGACAGACTAATGAAGAACTGTTTTTT.